These 26 T cell receptor beta chains share one sample of origin, sequenced in a study of OX40 agonist ivuxolimab in advanced cancers. Produced via immunoSEQ multiplex PCR; TCRdb's table is partial and in-frame only. The sample lists 45,000 to 65,000 clones, 88% occurring once. The material was CD4+ or CD8+ T cells sorted from blood, obtained in a trial of the OX40 agonist ivuxolimab. The receptors derive from an adult with an advanced solid tumor such as melanoma, head and neck, liver or kidney cancer.

The chain combines TRBV5-6 with TRBJ1-1; 7 positions match TRBD1. Losses at the gene ends were 4 bases for V and 5 bases for J; bases not matched to a gene: 11. This CDR3 region has 15 residues. The germline V gene encodes CDR1 SGHDT and CDR2 YYEEEE. In DNA form, the CDR3 reads TGTGCCAGCAGCCCTGGTGACAGGGAAGGAACTGAAGCTTTCTTT. Translated: CASSPGDREGTEAFF.

The genes are TRBV28 and TRBJ2-7; D is ambiguous. The CDR3 extends over 12 amino acids. Trimming left V 11 bases short and J 4 bases short, with 15 bases between. Germline CDR1 MDHEN, CDR2 SYDVKM. The CDR3: CAAARLLYEQYF. The DNA of the CDR3 is TGTGCCGCAGCGAGACTGTTATACGAGCAGTACTTC.

The chain has TRBV6-1 and TRBJ2-3; perhaps TRBD1 as D (5 bases). The CDR3 length is 15 residues. The germline V and J ends were trimmed by 6 bases and 5 bases, with 18 bases remaining between them. Germline V CDR1 and CDR2: MNHNS, SASEGT. CDR3 sequence reads: CASSQIQAGGDTQYF. The CDR3 nucleotides are TGTGCCAGCAGCCAAATACAGGCTGGCGGAGATACGCAGTATTTT.

The chain has TRBV29-1 and TRBJ2-1; 8 bases match TRBD2. Germline trimming cut 5 bases from V and 6 bases from J; bases unmatched to any gene: 3. Germline V gene data show CDR1 as SQVTM and CDR2 as ANQGSEA. The CDR3 extends over 12 amino acids. The DNA of the CDR3 is TGCAGCGTTACCGGGACTAGCAATGAGCAGTTCTTC. Protein product: CSVTGTSNEQFF.

V is TRBV11-2 and J is TRBJ2-7; D is ambiguous. Trimming stripped 7 bases from V and 1 base from J, with 11 bases between. Looked up from germline, CDR1 is SGHAT and CDR2 is FQNNGV. This CDR3 has 13 residues. The CDR3 sequence: CASTPPGSYEQYV. Here the CDR3 DNA reads TGTGCCAGCACCCCTCCAGGTTCCTACGAGCAGTACGTC.

The chain couples TRBV6-7 to TRBJ2-4; D gene unclear. TRBV6-7 is filed as an ORF, its function uncertain. CDR3 length: 15 amino acids. V lost 5 bases to trimming and J lost 0 bases, with 11 bases between them. The CDR3 protein is CASSRKELAKNIQYF. The CDR3, as DNA: TGTGCCAGCAGTAGGAAAGAGCTAGCCAAAAACATTCAGTACTTC.

This rearrangement joins TRBV9 to TRBJ2-7, with D tentatively TRBD1 (5 bases). This CDR3 has 15 residues. Germline CDR1 and CDR2: SGDLS and YYNGEE. The V gene lost 4 bases and the J gene lost 0 bases, with 14 bases spanning the gap. Here the CDR3 reads CASSRKDMTSYEQYF. The DNA of the CDR3 is TGTGCCAGCAGCCGGAAGGACATGACCTCCTACGAGCAGTACTTC.

This chain links TRBV7-8 with TRBJ2-1; the match to TRBD2 covers 8 bases. Germline V lookup: CDR1 SGHVS, CDR2 FQNEAQ. The V segment lost 5 bases and the J segment 4 bases; nucleotides outside the gene matches: 10. The CDR3 covers 16 residues. CDR3 DNA: TGTGCCAGCAGCGCGTCTCGGGGGGGACCGTACAATGAGCAGTTCTTC. It codes for CASSASRGGPYNEQFF.

The rearrangement joins TRBV6-5 to TRBJ1-1, with TRBD1 identical over 7 bases. There are 15 residues in the CDR3. After removal of 2 bases from V and 4 bases from J, the junction contained 7 bases not matched to a gene. Germline CDR1 and CDR2: MNHEY and SVGAGI. The CDR3 loop reads CASSYGAQGVTEAFF. DNA of the CDR3: TGTGCCAGCAGTTACGGGGCTCAGGGGGTCACTGAAGCTTTCTTT.

The chain couples TRBV28 to TRBJ1-4; no clear D gene. The germline gives CDR1 MDHEN, CDR2 SYDVKM. The CDR3 has 15 residues. With 1 base removed from V and 0 bases from J, the gap between germline ends came to 6 bases. The CDR3 DNA is TGTGCCAGCAGTTTATTTCCCGCAACTAATGAAAAACTGTTTTTT. Its translation: CASSLFPATNEKLFF.

V and J are TRBV7-8 and TRBJ1-2, with TRBD1 matching over 7 bases. Trimming at V came to 2 bases and at J to 5 bases, leaving 5 bases not matched to a gene. CDR1 SGHVS and CDR2 FQNEAQ come from the germline V gene. The CDR3 sequence is 14 residues long. Written as DNA, the CDR3 is TGTGCCAGCAGCTTACGGGGGACAGTTTATGGCTACACCTTC. Its protein is CASSLRGTVYGYTF.

The gene calls are TRBV4-1 and TRBJ1-4, with D possibly TRBD1 on 5 matching bases. With 1 base removed from V and 7 bases from J, the gap between germline ends came to 10 bases. Germline CDR1 reads MGHRA; CDR2 reads YSYEKL. The CDR3 covers 14 residues. CDR3 sequence reads: CASSQVGDGEKLFF. The CDR3 DNA reads TGCGCCAGCAGCCAAGTGGGGGATGGTGAAAAACTGTTTTTT.

The J gene is TRBJ2-7, the V gene TRBV5-6, with 9 bases aligning to TRBD1. CDR1 and CDR2 from the germline V gene are SGHDT and YYEEEE. The trim removed 6 bases at V and 3 bases at J, leaving 7 bases unmatched. The CDR3 runs to 14 residues. In DNA form, the CDR3 reads TGTGCCAGCACCTGGGGGGACAGGGTCTACGAGCAGTACTTC. Amino acid sequence: CASTWGDRVYEQYF.

V gene TRBV7-9 combines with J gene TRBJ2-7, with no clear D. Per germline, CDR1 SEHNR and CDR2 FQNEAQ (reference sequence). The CDR3 is 13 amino acids. Trimming pared 3 bases from V and 7 bases from J, leaving 13 bases between. CDR3 DNA sequence: TGTGCCAGCAGCTTGGAGCCCCTCTTGGAGCAGTACTTC. Its protein is CASSLEPLLEQYF. Combining the CDR3 with reference TRBV7-9 and TRBJ2-7 gives the whole variable domain DTGVSQNPRHKITKRGQNVTFRCDPISEHNRLYWYRQTLGQGPEFLTYFQNEAQLEKSRLLSDRFSAERPKGSFSTLEIQRTEQGDSAMYLCASSLEPLLEQYFGPGTRLTVT.

This sequence joins TRBV5-1 and TRBJ2-3; 10 bases match TRBD2. This CDR3 has 15 residues. V lost 3 bases, J lost 4 bases, and 5 bases stayed unmatched. Per the germline V gene, CDR1 is SGHRS and CDR2 is YFSETQ. CDR3 loop: CASSWSGRDSDTQYF. DNA of the CDR3: TGCGCCAGCAGCTGGAGCGGGAGGGACTCAGATACGCAGTATTTT. Full variable domain (missing parts from reference TRBV5-1 and TRBJ2-3): KAGVTQTPRYLIKTRGQQVTLSCSPISGHRSVSWYQQTPGQGLQFLFEYFSETQRNKGNFPGRFSGRQFSNSRSEMNVSTLELGDSALYLCASSWSGRDSDTQYFGPGTRLTVL.

The chain joins TRBV27 to TRBJ2-2, with TRBD2 identical over 13 bases. The CDR3 contains 21 residues. Unmatched junction bases numbered 17, after V lost 4 bases and J lost 3 bases. CDR1 and CDR2 from the germline V gene are MNHEY and SMNVEV (reference sequence). The CDR3 DNA sequence: TGTGCCAGCAGTTCACTCTACCGGACTAGCGGGAGTGGTTGGGACACCGGGGAGCTGTTTTTT. As protein: CASSSLYRTSGSGWDTGELFF.

CDR3 residues: CASSSWGTSTDTQYF. CDR3 coding DNA: TGTGCCAGCAGCTCGTGGGGGACTAGCACAGATACGCAGTATTTT. The gene calls are TRBV11-2 and TRBJ2-3, with TRBD2 as a possible D gene (6 bases). Germline CDR1 SGHAT, CDR2 FQNNGV. The CDR3 is 15 amino acids. Trimming pared 4 bases from V and 0 bases from J, leaving 11 bases between.

The rearrangement joins TRBV27 to TRBJ2-7, with 8 bases that match TRBD1. The CDR3 extends over 15 amino acids. V shed 8 bases, J shed 0 bases, and the junction held 9 bases outside the gene matches. Germline CDR1 MNHEY, CDR2 SMNVEV (reference sequence). CDR3 DNA: TGTGCCAGCCGCCCAGGGGGCTTCTCCTCCTACGAGCAGTACTTC. It yields the protein CASRPGGFSSYEQYF.

This clone has a handful of counts. The chain combines TRBV6-5 with TRBJ1-1, with a weak D call TRBD1 (5 bases). Trimming removed 4 bases at V and 2 bases at J, with 14 bases between. The germline V gene has CDR1 MNHEY and CDR2 SVGAGI. This CDR3 spans 15 amino acids. The CDR3, as DNA: TGTGCCAGCAGTTTTATGGGGCTTTACAACACTGAAGCTTTCTTT. This encodes CASSFMGLYNTEAFF.

This clone has a handful of counts. The chain carries TRBV7-7 and TRBJ2-2; 8 bases map to TRBD1. Losses at the gene ends were 6 bases for V and 1 base for J; bases not matched to a gene: 1. This CDR3 has 14 residues. CDR1 is SSHAT, CDR2 FNYEAQ, per germline (reference sequence). In DNA form, the CDR3 reads TGTGCCAGCAGTGGGACAGGGAACACCGGGGAGCTGTTTTTT. This encodes CASSGTGNTGELFF.

The chain combines TRBV29-1 with TRBJ1-2, with 7 nucleotides matching TRBD1. Looked up from germline, CDR1 is SQVTM and CDR2 is ANQGSEA. With V trimmed by 0 bases and J by 5 bases, 9 bases remained unmatched. This CDR3 comprises 15 residues. The chain's CDR3 is CSVEDLPGTEYGYTF. The CDR3 coding sequence is TGCAGCGTTGAAGATCTTCCAGGGACAGAGTATGGCTACACCTTC.

The gene calls are TRBV19 and TRBJ2-2; D is unresolved. The CDR3 is 13 residues long. V lost 3 bases to trimming and J lost 6 bases, with 8 bases between them. The germline V gene encodes CDR1 LNHDA and CDR2 SQIVND (reference sequence). The CDR3 DNA reads TGTGCCAGTAGTATCCCGATGGCCGGGGAGCTGTTTTTT. Protein sequence: CASSIPMAGELFF.

V and J are TRBV9 and TRBJ2-1; TRBD2 might be the D (7 bases). Germline V gene sequence: CDR1 SGDLS, CDR2 YYNGEE. The CDR3 sequence is 15 residues long. V was trimmed by 6 bases and J by 4 bases, leaving 17 bases between them. In nucleotides, the CDR3 is TGTGCCAGCACCAACTCGGGGGGCTCATACAATGAGCAGTTCTTC. Encoded protein: CASTNSGGSYNEQFF. Full variable domain (missing parts from reference TRBV9 and TRBJ2-1): DSGVTQTPKHLITATGQRVTLRCSPRSGDLSVYWYQQSLDQGLQFLIQYYNGEERAKGNILERFSAQQFPDLHSELNLSSLELGDSALYFCASTNSGGSYNEQFFGPGTRLTVL.

J is TRBJ1-2 and V is TRBV11-2, with D perhaps matching TRBD1 (5 bases). Per germline, CDR1 SGHAT and CDR2 FQNNGV. V lost 5 bases and J 2 bases, leaving 12 bases between the germline ends. CDR3 length: 14 residues. This chain's CDR3 is CASSLTRQNYGYTF. As DNA, the CDR3 is TGTGCCAGCAGCCTAACCCGACAGAACTATGGCTACACCTTC.

This chain uses TRBV9 with TRBJ2-1, with D perhaps being TRBD1 or TRBD2 (5 bases each). Germline values: CDR1 SGDLS, CDR2 YYNGEE. The CDR3 extends over 16 amino acids. Trimming left V 2 bases short and J 1 base short, with 13 bases between. CDR3 in DNA: TGTGCCAGCAGCGTCACGGGACGGAGGTCCTACAATGAGCAGTTCTTC. Protein product: CASSVTGRRSYNEQFF.

The chain joins TRBV7-9 to TRBJ1-6; 7 nucleotides match TRBD1. Germline CDR1 reads SEHNR; CDR2 reads FQNEAQ (reference sequence). The CDR3 is 14 residues long. Losses at the gene ends were 0 bases for V and 10 bases for J; bases not matched to a gene: 3. The chain's CDR3 is CASSLALGGSPLHF. In nucleotides, the CDR3 is TGTGCCAGCAGCTTAGCGCTAGGGGGCTCACCCCTCCACTTT.